Below, 32 T cell receptor beta chains from the same sample are listed, as sequenced in a study of cytomegalovirus exposure and HLA in healthy donors. The PCR ran on 60 Vbeta and 13 Jbeta primers. The protocol was immunoSEQ multiplex PCR, while the TCRdb copy is restricted to in-frame clones and leaves out a portion. The repertoire has around 200,000 clones, around 83% of them found once; the top ten carry 2.7%. Specimen: PBMCs. The receptors originated from a middle-aged woman in good health and CMV-seronegative.

This sequence joins TRBV27 and TRBJ2-1, with a possible D match to TRBD1 (6 bases). V lost 4 bases to trimming and J lost 5 bases, with 12 bases between them. The CDR3 has 14 residues. Germline V gene lookup returns CDR1 MNHEY and CDR2 SMNVEV (reference sequence). The CDR3 region is CASSWVQGHNEQFF. The CDR3 DNA follows: TGTGCCAGCAGTTGGGTACAGGGACACAATGAGCAGTTCTTC.

The chain links TRBV7-9 to TRBJ2-1, with 8 bases that match TRBD2. The CDR3 runs to 13 residues. Germline CDR1 and CDR2: SEHNR and FQNEAQ (reference sequence). Trimming took 4 bases from V and 8 from J; bases not matched to a gene: 4. The CDR3 DNA is TGTGCCAGCAGCTGGGGAGCGGGAGATGAGCAGTTCTTC. This sequence encodes CASSWGAGDEQFF.

The V call is TRBV5-6, the J call TRBJ2-7, with D unresolved. Germline assignment: CDR1 SGHDT and CDR2 YYEEEE. The CDR3 loop spans 13 amino acids. V was trimmed by 0 bases and J by 6 bases, leaving 10 bases between them. In DNA form, the CDR3 reads TGTGCCAGCAGCTTGGTTGAGTATTCCGAGCAGTACTTC. Translation gives CASSLVEYSEQYF. Using reference TRBV5-6 and TRBJ2-7 for the parts outside the CDR3, the full variable domain is DAGVTQSPTHLIKTRGQQVTLRCSPKSGHDTVSWYQQALGQGPQFIFQYYEEEERQRGNFPDRFSGHQFPNYSSELNVNALLLGDSALYLCASSLVEYSEQYFGPGTRLTVT.

The chain employs TRBV10-2 and TRBJ2-7; 11 bases are shared with TRBD2. Germline values: CDR1 WSHSY, CDR2 SAAADI. V dropped 6 bases and J dropped 0; count of bases not matched to a gene: 19. This CDR3 has 20 residues. The CDR3, as DNA: TGCGCCAGCAGATCGCGAGCTTGGGGAACTAGCGGGGGCTACTCCTACGAGCAGTACTTC. It encodes CASRSRAWGTSGGYSYEQYF.

The rearrangement uses TRBV9 and TRBJ1-2, with 8 bases matching TRBD1. CDR1 and CDR2 from the germline V gene are SGDLS and YYNGEE. V trimming: 0 bases; J trimming: 7 bases; junction bases outside the gene matches: 8. This CDR3 is 15 amino acids long. The CDR3 reads CASSVEGTGLGGYTF. DNA of the CDR3: TGTGCCAGCAGCGTAGAGGGGACAGGCCTTGGTGGCTACACCTTC.

The chain employs TRBV5-4 and TRBJ2-7, with D tentatively TRBD2 (6 bases). In germline, CDR1 is SGHNT, CDR2 YYREEE (reference sequence). The V gene lost 0 bases and the J gene lost 4 bases, with 14 bases spanning the gap. The CDR3 extends over 15 amino acids. CDR3 coding DNA: TGTGCCAGCAGCTTGGCTCCGGGACTCGGGTACGAGCAGTACTTC. Translated, it gives CASSLAPGLGYEQYF. Filled out from reference TRBV5-4 and TRBJ2-7, the complete variable domain reads ETGVTQSPTHLIKTRGQQVTLRCSSQSGHNTVSWYQQALGQGPQFIFQYYREEENGRGNFPPRFSGLQFPNYSSELNVNALELDDSALYLCASSLAPGLGYEQYFGPGTRLTVT.

The V and J genes are TRBV9 and TRBJ2-1; 7 positions agree with TRBD1. The length of the CDR3 is 14 residues. Germline-derived CDR1 and CDR2 are SGDLS and YYNGEE. The junction had 5 bases not matched to a gene; V was cut back by 4 bases and J by 4 bases. This CDR3 reads CASSPWDSYNEQFF. The CDR3 DNA follows: TGTGCCAGCAGCCCTTGGGACAGTTACAATGAGCAGTTCTTC. The full variable domain, completed using reference TRBV9 and TRBJ2-1, is DSGVTQTPKHLITATGQRVTLRCSPRSGDLSVYWYQQSLDQGLQFLIQYYNGEERAKGNILERFSAQQFPDLHSELNLSSLELGDSALYFCASSPWDSYNEQFFGPGTRLTVL.

This rearrangement joins TRBV5-4 to TRBJ2-7, with TRBD2 matching 10 bases. V lost 0 bases to trimming and J lost 5 bases; unmatched junction nucleotides: 2. Germline V gene data show CDR1 as SGHNT and CDR2 as YYREEE (reference sequence). The CDR3 length is 14 residues. The CDR3 loop reads CASSLGLAGDEQYF. CDR3 coding DNA: TGTGCCAGCAGCTTGGGGCTAGCGGGAGACGAGCAGTACTTC. The complete variable domain, with remaining parts taken from reference TRBV5-4 and TRBJ2-7, reads ETGVTQSPTHLIKTRGQQVTLRCSSQSGHNTVSWYQQALGQGPQFIFQYYREEENGRGNFPPRFSGLQFPNYSSELNVNALELDDSALYLCASSLGLAGDEQYFGPGTRLTVT.

The V call is TRBV18, the J call TRBJ1-5, with 12 positions matching TRBD1. CDR3 size: 16 residues. Germline values: CDR1 KGHSH, CDR2 LQKENI. V lost 4 bases, J lost 6 bases, and 7 bases stayed unmatched. The CDR3 DNA is TGTGCCAGCTCACTATCCGGGACAGGGGGCGGTCAGCCCCAGCATTTT. This sequence encodes CASSLSGTGGGQPQHF.

Comments on this clone: A much more abundant neighbour one base away suggests this may be a read error. The sample holds other DNA sequences that translate to the same CDR3. The rearrangement uses TRBV9 and TRBJ2-3, with 8 bases identical to TRBD2. Per germline, CDR1 SGDLS and CDR2 YYNGEE. This CDR3 is built from 15 residues. The CDR3 protein is CASSVRGGNTDTQYF. Here the CDR3 DNA reads TGCGCCAGCAGCGTCCGCGGGGGGAACACAGATACGCAGTATTTT. Combining the CDR3 with reference TRBV9 and TRBJ2-3 gives the whole variable domain DSGVTQTPKHLITATGQRVTLRCSPRSGDLSVYWYQQSLDQGLQFLIQYYNGEERAKGNILERFSAQQFPDLHSELNLSSLELGDSALYFCASSVRGGNTDTQYFGPGTRLTVL.

This chain connects TRBV5-1 to TRBJ2-2, with TRBD2 as a possible D gene (5 bases). Per germline, CDR1 SGHRS and CDR2 YFSETQ. The CDR3 is made up of 16 amino acids. Trimming pared 4 bases from V and 4 bases from J, leaving 17 bases between. The CDR3, as DNA: TGCGCCAGCAGCATCTCCCCGCTAGCCCCCACCGGGGAGCTGTTTTTT. Translating gives CASSISPLAPTGELFF.

This clone was seen a single time. The CDR3 protein is CASNWGGPNTEAFF. CDR3 sequence (DNA): TGTGCCAGTAACTGGGGGGGCCCGAACACTGAAGCTTTCTTT. This chain joins TRBV19 and TRBJ1-1, with a tentative D call TRBD1 (6 bases). V dropped 7 bases and J dropped 1 base, with 13 bases sitting between them. Per the germline V gene, CDR1 is LNHDA and CDR2 is SQIVND (reference sequence). CDR3 length: 14 amino acids.

This clone has only a few counts. V gene TRBV5-1 combines with J gene TRBJ2-5; D is possibly TRBD2 (6 bases). Germline V gives CDR1 SGHRS, CDR2 YFSETQ. This CDR3 is built from 18 residues. The V and J ends lost 7 bases and 2 bases respectively, with 27 bases between them. The CDR3 loop is CASSRTPAASAGQETQYF. In nucleotides, the CDR3 is TGCGCCAGCTCCAGAACCCCTGCGGCGTCGGCGGGGCAAGAGACCCAGTACTTC.

The chain joins TRBV2 to TRBJ1-2; D is ambiguous. The length of the CDR3 is 11 residues. In germline, CDR1 is SNHLY, CDR2 FYNNEI. Trimming cost V 7 bases and J 4 bases, with 7 bases left between them. For the CDR3, the DNA is TGTGCCAGCAAACAGACCTATGGCTACACCTTC. Its translation is CASKQTYGYTF.

This clone was seen just once. The chain combines TRBV7-6 with TRBJ2-7, with a weak D call TRBD2 (7 bases). Germline CDR1 reads SGHVS; CDR2 reads FNYEAQ. This CDR3 region has 14 residues. The V gene lost 3 bases and the J gene lost 6 bases, with 15 bases spanning the gap. The CDR3 sequence: CASSLGGPLVEQYF. CDR3 sequence (DNA): TGTGCCAGCAGCTTGGGGGGGCCCCTTGTCGAGCAGTACTTC.

The chain links TRBV7-9 to TRBJ2-3; the D gene is possibly TRBD2 (5 bases). CDR3 length: 14 residues. Germline V gives CDR1 SEHNR, CDR2 FQNEAQ (reference sequence). Trimming pared 6 bases from V and 4 bases from J, leaving 14 bases between. The CDR3 loop is CASRRGIGPDTQYF. For the CDR3, the DNA is TGTGCCAGCAGACGGGGAATTGGGCCAGATACGCAGTATTTT.

This chain joins TRBV5-1 and TRBJ2-3, with D perhaps TRBD2 (6 bases). The CDR3 totals 14 residues. Germline-derived CDR1 and CDR2 are SGHRS and YFSETQ. V dropped 0 bases and J dropped 8 bases, with 13 bases sitting between them. This chain's CDR3 is CASSLDGGFGTQYF. The CDR3 coding sequence is TGCGCCAGCAGCTTGGACGGAGGGTTCGGTACGCAGTATTTT.

The chain employs TRBV5-4 and TRBJ2-1; tentative D call: TRBD1 (6 bases). The germline V gene has CDR1 SGHNT and CDR2 YYREEE (reference sequence). The CDR3 totals 13 residues. Trimming took off 1 base at V and 9 bases at J, with 11 bases between the two ends. DNA for the CDR3: TGTGCCAGCAGCTTGACAGGGAACAGTGAGCAGTTCTTC. It encodes CASSLTGNSEQFF. Full variable domain (missing parts from reference TRBV5-4 and TRBJ2-1): ETGVTQSPTHLIKTRGQQVTLRCSSQSGHNTVSWYQQALGQGPQFIFQYYREEENGRGNFPPRFSGLQFPNYSSELNVNALELDDSALYLCASSLTGNSEQFFGPGTRLTVL.

This chain links TRBV6-6 with TRBJ2-5, with TRBD1 matching over 7 bases. The V and J ends lost 2 bases and 4 bases, in that order; junction bases with no gene match: 7. Germline loops: CDR1 MNHNY, CDR2 SVGAGI (reference sequence). The CDR3 sequence is 15 residues long. CDR3 sequence (DNA): TGTGCCAGCAGTTACGAGGGGGCGCGTCGAGAGACCCAGTACTTC. This translates into CASSYEGARRETQYF.

A few counts support this clone. V is TRBV4-1 and J is TRBJ1-1; D unresolved. Germline V gives CDR1 MGHRA, CDR2 YSYEKL. The CDR3 runs to 14 residues. V gave up 1 base and J gave up 5 bases, with 11 bases separating them. CDR3 sequence reads: CASSQVQTETEAFF. In DNA, the CDR3 is TGCGCCAGCAGCCAAGTCCAGACGGAGACTGAAGCTTTCTTT.

The genes are TRBV6-5 and TRBJ1-2; D is uncertain. Germline CDR1 reads MNHEY; CDR2 reads SVGAGI. Trimming removed 0 bases from V and 5 bases from J, with 16 bases in between. This CDR3 has 16 residues. CDR3 DNA sequence: TGTGCCAGCAGTTACTCGGCCCAGCGAGCAGTATATGGCTACACCTTC. Its protein is CASSYSAQRAVYGYTF.

In regard to this clone: The identical CDR3 is also encoded by other nucleotide sequences in the sample. This chain uses TRBV19 with TRBJ2-7; 11 nucleotides align to TRBD1. V gave up 3 bases and J gave up 3 bases; unmatched junction bases: 1. Germline V gene lookup returns CDR1 LNHDA and CDR2 SQIVND (reference sequence). The CDR3 is 14 residues long. DNA for the CDR3: TGTGCCAGTAGTATTGGGACAGGGGGCTACGAGCAGTACTTC. The encoded protein is CASSIGTGGYEQYF.

This clone was seen a few times. The CDR3 region is CASSFGGGSHFYEQYF. The CDR3 DNA reads as TGTGCCAGCAGCTTTGGGGGCGGGAGCCACTTCTACGAGCAGTACTTC. The J gene is TRBJ2-7, the V gene TRBV7-6; weak D call: TRBD2 (7 bases). Germline assignment: CDR1 SGHVS and CDR2 FNYEAQ. V was shortened by 3 bases and J by 3 bases, with 18 bases between the two germline ends. This CDR3 contains 16 residues.

This clone was counted only a few times. The chain is built from TRBV9 and TRBJ2-2; no clear D. The CDR3 is 13 residues long. Deletions cut 4 bases from V and 4 bases from J, with 8 bases between. CDR1 is SGDLS, CDR2 YYNGEE, per germline. DNA of the CDR3: TGTGCCAGCAGCCCCTCCCCCACCGGGGAGCTGTTTTTT. This gives the protein CASSPSPTGELFF.

The chain couples TRBV27 to TRBJ1-2; no clear D. V was clipped by 5 bases and J by 2 bases, with 12 bases between them. Germline V gene sequence: CDR1 MNHEY, CDR2 SMNVEV (reference sequence). This CDR3 region has 14 residues. As DNA, the CDR3 is TGTGCCAGCAGTCTAAACGGACTGAACTATGGCTACACCTTC. Translation gives CASSLNGLNYGYTF.

The rearrangement uses TRBV2 and TRBJ2-1, with TRBD2 matching over 14 bases. CDR1 SNHLY and CDR2 FYNNEI come from the germline V gene. Trimming took 6 bases from V and 8 from J; bases not matched to a gene: 18. The CDR3 is 19 amino acids. The CDR3 DNA sequence: TGTGCCAGCAGGAGACGGATGGGATCGGGGACTAGCGGGAGTCATGAGCAGTTCTTC. Protein sequence: CASRRRMGSGTSGSHEQFF.

The chain has TRBV28 and TRBJ1-3; tentative D call: TRBD1 (6 bases). The CDR3 has 14 amino acids. The V and J ends lost 5 bases and 2 bases respectively, with 10 bases between them. Per germline, CDR1 MDHEN and CDR2 SYDVKM. CDR3 nucleotide sequence: TGTGCCAGCAGTCCCCCAGGGGCTGGAAACACCATATATTTT. Translated, it gives CASSPPGAGNTIYF.

The rearrangement uses TRBV30 and TRBJ1-5, with 7 bases fitting TRBD1. The CDR3 has 15 amino acids. Trimming cost V 3 bases and J 3 bases; bases outside gene matches: 8. CDR1 and CDR2 (germline): GTSNPN, SVGIG (reference sequence). The CDR3 nucleotides are TGTGCCTGGAGATCACAGGGGATCCACAATCAGCCCCAGCATTTT. Translating it yields CAWRSQGIHNQPQHF.

The chain carries TRBV30 and TRBJ2-2; tentative D call: TRBD2 (5 bases). Germline V gives CDR1 GTSNPN, CDR2 SVGIG (reference sequence). With 0 bases removed from V and 0 bases from J, the gap between germline ends came to 11 bases. The CDR3 extends over 16 amino acids. As DNA, the CDR3 is TGTGCCTGGAGTGTAGGAGAAGCGGCGAACACCGGGGAGCTGTTTTTT. Amino acid sequence: CAWSVGEAANTGELFF.

V is TRBV10-1 and J is TRBJ2-1; no reliable D call. The CDR3 length is 14 residues. CDR1 and CDR2 (germline): WNHNN, SYGVQD (reference sequence). Trimming removed 4 bases at V and 2 bases at J, with 9 bases between. The CDR3 here is CASSVGATYNEQFF. The CDR3 DNA is TGCGCCAGCAGTGTCGGAGCGACCTACAATGAGCAGTTCTTC.

This clone has at least ten counts. The chain employs TRBV5-8 and TRBJ1-4, with TRBD1 identical over 7 bases. The V gene's germline CDR1 is SGHTS and CDR2 YDEGEE. J gave up 8 bases and V 4 bases, and 2 bases lay outside the gene matches. The CDR3 runs 12 residues. The CDR3 spells CASSLTGEKLFF. For the CDR3, the DNA is TGTGCCAGCAGCCTGACAGGGGAAAAACTGTTTTTT. The variable domain in full, with the rest retrieved from reference TRBV5-8 and TRBJ1-4, is EAGVTQSPTHLIKTRGQQATLRCSPISGHTSVYWYQQALGLGLQFLLWYDEGEERNRGNFPPRFSGRQFPNYSSELNVNALELEDSALYLCASSLTGEKLFFGSGTQLSVL.

The rearrangement joins TRBV7-3 to TRBJ2-1; the match to TRBD2 covers 9 bases. With V trimmed by 3 bases and J by 5 bases, 5 bases remained unmatched. The germline V gene encodes CDR1 SGHTA and CDR2 FQGTGA. This CDR3 has 15 amino acids. CDR3 coding DNA: TGTGCCAGCAGCTTTCTAGCGGGATCAAACAATGAGCAGTTCTTC. Translated, it gives CASSFLAGSNNEQFF.